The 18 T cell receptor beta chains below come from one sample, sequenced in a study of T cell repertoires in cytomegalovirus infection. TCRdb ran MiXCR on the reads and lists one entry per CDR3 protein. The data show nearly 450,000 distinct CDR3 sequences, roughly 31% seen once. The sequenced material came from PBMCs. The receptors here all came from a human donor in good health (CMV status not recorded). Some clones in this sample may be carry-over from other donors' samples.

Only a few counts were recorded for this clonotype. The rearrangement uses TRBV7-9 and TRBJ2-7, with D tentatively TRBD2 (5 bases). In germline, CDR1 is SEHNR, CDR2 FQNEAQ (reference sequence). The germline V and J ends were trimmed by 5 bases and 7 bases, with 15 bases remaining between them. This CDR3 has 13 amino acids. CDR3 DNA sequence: TGTGCCAGCAGCCCCCCCGGGATCCTAGAGCAGTACTTC. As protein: CASSPPGILEQYF.

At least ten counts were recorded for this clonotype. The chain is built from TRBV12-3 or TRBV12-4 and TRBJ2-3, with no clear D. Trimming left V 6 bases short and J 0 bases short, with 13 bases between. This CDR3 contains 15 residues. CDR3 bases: TGTGCCAGCAGACTTCAACAGCTTAGCACAGATACGCAGTATTTT. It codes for CASRLQQLSTDTQYF.

The chain's CDR3 is CASKDPDSYEQYF. The CDR3 DNA reads TGTGCCAGCAAGGATCCAGACTCCTACGAGCAGTACTTC. J is TRBJ2-7 and V is TRBV2, with D uncertain. This CDR3 region has 13 residues. Germline V lookup: CDR1 SNHLY, CDR2 FYNNEI. Trimming took 7 bases from V and 0 from J, leaving 10 bases between them.

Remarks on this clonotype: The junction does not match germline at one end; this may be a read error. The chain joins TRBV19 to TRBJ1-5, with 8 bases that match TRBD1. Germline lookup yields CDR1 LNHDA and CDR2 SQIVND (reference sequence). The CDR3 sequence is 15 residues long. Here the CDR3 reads CASSRMDREEQHQHF. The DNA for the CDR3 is TGTGCCAGTAGCCGTATGGACAGGGAAGAACAGCACCAGCATTTT. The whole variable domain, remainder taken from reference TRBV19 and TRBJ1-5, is DGGITQSPKYLFRKEGQNVTLSCEQNLNHDAMYWYRQDPGQGLRLIYYSQIVNDFQKGDIAEGYSVSREKKESFPLTVTSAQKNPTAFYLCASSRMDREEQHQHFGDGTRLSIL.

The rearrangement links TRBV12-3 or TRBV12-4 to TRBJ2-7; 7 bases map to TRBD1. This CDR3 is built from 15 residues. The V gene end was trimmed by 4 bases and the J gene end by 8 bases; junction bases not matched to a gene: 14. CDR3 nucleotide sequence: TGTGCCAGCAGTTACTTGACAGGGATAGGGTACCAGCAGTACTTC. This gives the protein CASSYLTGIGYQQYF.

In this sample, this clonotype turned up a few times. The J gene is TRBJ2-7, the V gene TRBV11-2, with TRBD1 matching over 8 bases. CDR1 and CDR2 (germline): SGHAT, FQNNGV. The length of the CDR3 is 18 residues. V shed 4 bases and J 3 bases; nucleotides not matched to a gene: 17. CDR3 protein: CASSSALRKDRVGYEQYF. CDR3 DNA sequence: TGTGCCAGCAGCTCCGCACTAAGGAAGGACAGGGTAGGCTACGAGCAGTACTTC.

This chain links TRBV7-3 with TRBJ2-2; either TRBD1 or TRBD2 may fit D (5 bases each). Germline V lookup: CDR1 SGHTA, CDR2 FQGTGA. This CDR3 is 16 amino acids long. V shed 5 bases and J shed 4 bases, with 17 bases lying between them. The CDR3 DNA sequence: TGTGCCAGCAGCAAATCCGGGACCCTCAGCACCGGGGAGCTGTTTTTT. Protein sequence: CASSKSGTLSTGELFF.

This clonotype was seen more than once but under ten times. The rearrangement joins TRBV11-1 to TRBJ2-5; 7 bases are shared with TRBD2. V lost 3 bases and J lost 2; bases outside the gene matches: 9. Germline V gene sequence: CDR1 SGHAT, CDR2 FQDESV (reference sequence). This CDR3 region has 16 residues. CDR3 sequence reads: CASSFRLARLQETQYF. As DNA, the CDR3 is TGTGCCAGCAGCTTCCGACTAGCCCGATTACAAGAGACCCAGTACTTC.

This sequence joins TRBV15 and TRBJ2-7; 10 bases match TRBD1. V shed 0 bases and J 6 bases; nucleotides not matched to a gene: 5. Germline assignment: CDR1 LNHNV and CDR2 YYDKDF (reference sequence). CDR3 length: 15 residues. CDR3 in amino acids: CATSRDVGQGTEQYF. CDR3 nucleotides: TGTGCCACCAGCAGAGATGTGGGACAGGGGACCGAGCAGTACTTC.

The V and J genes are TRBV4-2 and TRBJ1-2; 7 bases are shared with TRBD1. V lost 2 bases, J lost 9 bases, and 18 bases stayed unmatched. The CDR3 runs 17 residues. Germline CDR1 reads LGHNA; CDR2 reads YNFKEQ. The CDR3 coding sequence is TGTGCCAGCAGCCAACCCAGGGGGTCCGACAGGCATGGCCGCTACACCTTC. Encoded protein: CASSQPRGSDRHGRYTF.

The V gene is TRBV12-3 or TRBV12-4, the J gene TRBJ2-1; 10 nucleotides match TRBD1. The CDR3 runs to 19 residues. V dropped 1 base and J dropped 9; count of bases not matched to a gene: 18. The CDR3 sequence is CASSLVRGRARDRGTEQFF. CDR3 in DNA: TGTGCCAGCAGTTTAGTGCGGGGGCGAGCCCGGGACAGGGGCACTGAGCAGTTCTTC.

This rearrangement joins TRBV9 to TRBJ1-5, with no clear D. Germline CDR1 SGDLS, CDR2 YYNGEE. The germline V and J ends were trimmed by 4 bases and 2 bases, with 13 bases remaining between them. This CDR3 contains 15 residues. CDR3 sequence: CASSPSDSGNQPQHF. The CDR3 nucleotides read TGTGCCAGCAGCCCCTCCGACTCGGGCAATCAGCCCCAGCATTTT.

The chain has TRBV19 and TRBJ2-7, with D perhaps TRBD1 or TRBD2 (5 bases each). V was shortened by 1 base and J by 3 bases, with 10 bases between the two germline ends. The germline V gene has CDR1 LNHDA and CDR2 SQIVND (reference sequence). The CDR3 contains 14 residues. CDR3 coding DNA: TGTGCCAGTAGTATAGGTGGGACCGGCTACGAGCAGTACTTC. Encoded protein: CASSIGGTGYEQYF.

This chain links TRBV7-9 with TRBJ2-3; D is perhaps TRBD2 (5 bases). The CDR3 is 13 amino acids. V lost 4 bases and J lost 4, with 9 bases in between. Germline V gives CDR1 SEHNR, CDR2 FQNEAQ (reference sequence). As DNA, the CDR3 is TGTGCCAGCAGCTCGACTACTTCAGATACGCAGTATTTT. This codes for CASSSTTSDTQYF.

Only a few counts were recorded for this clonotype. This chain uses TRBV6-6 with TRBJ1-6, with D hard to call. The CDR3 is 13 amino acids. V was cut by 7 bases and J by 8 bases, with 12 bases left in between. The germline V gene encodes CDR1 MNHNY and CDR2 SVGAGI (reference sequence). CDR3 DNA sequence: TGTGCCAGCAAGACCAATCAGGATTCACCCCTCCACTTT. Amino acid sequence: CASKTNQDSPLHF.

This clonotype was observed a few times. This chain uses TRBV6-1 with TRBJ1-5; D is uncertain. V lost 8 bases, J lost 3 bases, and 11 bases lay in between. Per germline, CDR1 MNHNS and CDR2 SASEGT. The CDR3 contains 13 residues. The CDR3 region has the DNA TGTGCCAGCCGCCCCCGTGTCAATCAGCCCCAGCATTTT. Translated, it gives CASRPRVNQPQHF.

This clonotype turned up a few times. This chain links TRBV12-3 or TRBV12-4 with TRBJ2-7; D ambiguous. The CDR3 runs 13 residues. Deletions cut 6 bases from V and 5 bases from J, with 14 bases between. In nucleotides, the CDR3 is TGTGCCAGCAGCCCGAGTGGGCACCACGAGCAGTACTTC. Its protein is CASSPSGHHEQYF.

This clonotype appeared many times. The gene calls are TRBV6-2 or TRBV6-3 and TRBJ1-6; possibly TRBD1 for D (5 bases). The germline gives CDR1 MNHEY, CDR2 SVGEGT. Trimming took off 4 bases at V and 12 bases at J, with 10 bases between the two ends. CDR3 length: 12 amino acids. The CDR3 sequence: CASSFFDRPLHF. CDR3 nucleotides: TGTGCCAGCAGTTTTTTCGACAGACCCCTCCACTTT.